This T cell receptor beta chain was captured by sequencing in a study of CD8 T cells in Susac syndrome (dated 2019 in TCRdb). Regarding the complete study: The study used repertoire sequencing to test whether antigen drove CD8+ T cell activation and differentiation in Susac syndrome. The study compared CD8+ T cell repertoire clonality among 11 to 12 healthy donors, roughly 14 Susac syndrome patients and roughly 16 multiple sclerosis patients. General findings and caveats noted by the study authors: The study acknowledged that relatively few individuals were included in the TCR sequencing and HLA analysis.

RNA was extracted using the RNeasy kit, and about 0.5 to 1 ug of the RNA was reverse transcribed with random hexamers. The immunoSEQ multiplex PCR assay, covering 54 Vbeta and 13 Jbeta segments, was used to amplify TCR beta CDR3 regions. PCR amplification bias was corrected using a synthetic template baseline for primer optimization and computational correction. The source study handled its data this way. Reads were annotated to V, D and J genes according to IMGT and were analyzed with immunoSEQ Analyzer, with only productive sequences retained. Clonality was calculated as one minus the Shannon entropy normalized by log2 of the number of productive unique sequences. For each patient and control, public and private clones were evaluated within the 100 most prevalent clones. A clone was defined as Susac-specific if it was absent from the healthy and MS cohorts, from roughly 980 published viral clones and from other ImmuneACCESS disease sequences. Starting from the raw public reads, TCRdb applied fastp trimming at Q25, assembled clones with MiXCR and retained in-frame beta chains. Rows matching on CDR3 protein sequence are summarized as one entry with the most common DNA and genes. TCRdb's processing, not the authors' own work, is the source of the V and J calls. Within this sample are 400,000 or so distinct CDR3 sequences, with 75% to 90% of them counted one time only. The ten largest make up 0.12% of the sample.

On this clonotype: Its antigen is not yet known. Base qualities are not provided; no much larger clone lies one nucleotide away.

High-throughput TCR beta sequencing profiled peripheral blood CD8+ and CD4+ T cells from healthy donors, Susac syndrome patients and multiple sclerosis patients. The multiple sclerosis controls were treatment-naive patients who had stable or active relapsing-remitting disease and met the revised McDonald criteria. Bulk CD8+ and CD4+ T cells were purified by magnetic negative isolation, whereas CD8+ TEMRA cells were enriched by FACS. Blood was drawn into EDTA tubes, processed within 24 hours, and PBMCs were isolated by density gradient centrifugation. PBMCs intended for TCR sequencing were cryopreserved in liquid nitrogen and thawed later in a water bath at 37 degrees C. The sorted or isolated CD4+, CD8+ and CD8+ TEMRA cells reached a purity of at least 90%. The junction carries 9 bases between V and J, which are trimmed by 4 bases and 5 bases respectively. The CDR3 has 14 amino acids, counting the end cysteine and phenylalanine. CDR3 DNA is the only sequence kept; it has 42 bases, read in frame from the first base. CDR1 MGHRA and CDR2 YSYEKL are derived from the germline V gene.

This sequence uses TRBV4-1 and TRBJ1-6, with TRBD1 as a weak D call on 6 bases. The sequence was collected from a human donor with multiple sclerosis. The source material was CD8+ T cells from PBMCs. The CDR3 protein is CASSLTGNNSPLHF. The nucleotide sequence is given as TGCGCCAGCAGCCTAACAGGGAATAATTCACCCCTCCACTTT.